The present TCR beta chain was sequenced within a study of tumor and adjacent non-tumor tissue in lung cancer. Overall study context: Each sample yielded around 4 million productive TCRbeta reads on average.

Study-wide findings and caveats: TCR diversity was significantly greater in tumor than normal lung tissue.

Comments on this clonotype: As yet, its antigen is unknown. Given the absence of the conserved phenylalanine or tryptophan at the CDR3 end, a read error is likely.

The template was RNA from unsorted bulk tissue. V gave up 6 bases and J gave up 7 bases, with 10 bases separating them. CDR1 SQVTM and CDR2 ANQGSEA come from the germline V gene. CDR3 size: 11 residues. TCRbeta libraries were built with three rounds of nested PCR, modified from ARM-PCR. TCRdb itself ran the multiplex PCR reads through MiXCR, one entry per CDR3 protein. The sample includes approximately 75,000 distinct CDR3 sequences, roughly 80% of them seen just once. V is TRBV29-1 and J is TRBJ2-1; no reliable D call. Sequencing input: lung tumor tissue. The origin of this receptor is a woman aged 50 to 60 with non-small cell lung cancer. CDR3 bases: TGCAGCGTGAGTGACACGAATGAGCAGTTCCTC. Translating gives CSVSDTNEQFL.